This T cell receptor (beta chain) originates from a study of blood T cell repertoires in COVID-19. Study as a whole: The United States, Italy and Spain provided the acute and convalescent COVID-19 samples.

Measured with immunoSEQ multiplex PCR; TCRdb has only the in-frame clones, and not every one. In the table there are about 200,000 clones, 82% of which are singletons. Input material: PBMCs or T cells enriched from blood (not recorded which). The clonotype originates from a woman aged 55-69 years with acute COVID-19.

The CDR3 DNA reads TGTGCCAGCAGCTTAGAGACAGGGGGCTTTGGCTACACCTTC. It yields the protein CASSLETGGFGYTF. J is TRBJ1-2 and V is TRBV7-9, with 10 bases fitting TRBD1. Germline trimming cut 1 base from V and 7 bases from J; bases unmatched to any gene: 3. CDR1 and CDR2 from the germline V gene are SEHNR and FQNEAQ (reference sequence). This CDR3 contains 14 residues. Combining the CDR3 with reference TRBV7-9 and TRBJ1-2 gives the whole variable domain DTGVSQNPRHKITKRGQNVTFRCDPISEHNRLYWYRQTLGQGPEFLTYFQNEAQLEKSRLLSDRFSAERPKGSFSTLEIQRTEQGDSAMYLCASSLETGGFGYTFGSGTRLTVV.